This T cell receptor (beta chain) stems from a study of OX40 agonist ivuxolimab in advanced cancers. Germline CDR1 reads MNHEY; CDR2 reads SMNVEV (reference sequence). V gave up 2 bases and J gave up 5 bases, with 10 bases separating them. The length of the CDR3 is 15 residues. This clone was observed a handful of times. Sequenced by immunoSEQ multiplex PCR; TCRdb stores in-frame clones only, minus some. This table has about 69,000 clones, 80% appearing once. The source is an adult with an advanced solid tumor such as melanoma, head and neck, liver or kidney cancer. The source material was CD4+ or CD8+ T cells sorted from blood, sampled in a trial of the OX40 agonist ivuxolimab. V usage is TRBV27 and J usage is TRBJ1-6; no clear D. CDR3 amino acids: CASSLGNRNNSPLHF. The CDR3 nucleotides are TGTGCCAGCAGTTTAGGGAATAGGAATAATTCACCCCTCCACTTT.